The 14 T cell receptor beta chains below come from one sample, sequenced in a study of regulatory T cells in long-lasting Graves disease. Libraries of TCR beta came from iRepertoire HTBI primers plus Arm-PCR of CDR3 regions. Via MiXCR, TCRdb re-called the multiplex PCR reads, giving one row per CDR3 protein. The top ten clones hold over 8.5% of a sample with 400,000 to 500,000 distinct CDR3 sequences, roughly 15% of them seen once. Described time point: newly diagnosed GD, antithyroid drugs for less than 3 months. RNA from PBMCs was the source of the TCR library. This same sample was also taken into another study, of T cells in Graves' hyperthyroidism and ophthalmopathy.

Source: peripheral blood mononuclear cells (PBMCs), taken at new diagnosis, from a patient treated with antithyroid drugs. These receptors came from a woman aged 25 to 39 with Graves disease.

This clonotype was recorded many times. The CDR3 here is CSARYSRGNSDTQYF. DNA of the CDR3: TGCAGTGCCCGATACTCGCGCGGGAACTCAGATACGCAGTATTTT. This sequence joins TRBV20-1 and TRBJ2-3; maybe TRBD2 (6 bases). The V end was cut by 6 bases, the J end by 4 bases, with 20 bases between. Germline lookup yields CDR1 DFQATT and CDR2 SNEGSKA (reference sequence). CDR3 size: 15 residues.

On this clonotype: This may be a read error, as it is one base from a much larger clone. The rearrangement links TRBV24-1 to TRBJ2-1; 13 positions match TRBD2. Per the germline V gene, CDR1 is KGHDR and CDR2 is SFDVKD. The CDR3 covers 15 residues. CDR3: CASSRTSGGENEQFF. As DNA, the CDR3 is TGTGCCAGCAGTAGGACTAGCGGGGGCGAAAATGAGCAGTTCTTC.

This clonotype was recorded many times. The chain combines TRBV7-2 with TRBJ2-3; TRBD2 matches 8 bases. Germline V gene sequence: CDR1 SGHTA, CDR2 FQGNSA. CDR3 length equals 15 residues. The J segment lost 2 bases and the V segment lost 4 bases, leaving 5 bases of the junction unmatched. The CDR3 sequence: CASSSVAGLTDTQYF. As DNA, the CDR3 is TGTGCCAGCAGCTCAGTAGCGGGACTCACAGATACGCAGTATTTT. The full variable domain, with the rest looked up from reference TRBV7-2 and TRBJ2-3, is GAGVSQSPSNKVTEKGKDVELRCDPISGHTALYWYRQSLGQGLEFLIYFQGNSAPDKSGLPSDRFSAERTGGSVSTLTIQRTQQEDSAVYLCASSSVAGLTDTQYFGPGTRLTVL.

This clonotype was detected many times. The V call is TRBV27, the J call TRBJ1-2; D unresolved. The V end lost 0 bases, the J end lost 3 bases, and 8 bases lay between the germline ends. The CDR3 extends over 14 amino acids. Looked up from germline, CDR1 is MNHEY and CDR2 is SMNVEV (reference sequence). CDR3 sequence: CASSLSGQDYGYTF. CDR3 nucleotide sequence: TGTGCCAGCAGTTTATCAGGGCAGGACTATGGCTACACCTTC.

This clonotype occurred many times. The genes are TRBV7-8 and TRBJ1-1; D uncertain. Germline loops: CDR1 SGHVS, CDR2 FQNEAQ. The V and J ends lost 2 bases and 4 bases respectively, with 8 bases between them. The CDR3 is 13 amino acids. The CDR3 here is CASSLHTVTEAFF. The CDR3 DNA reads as TGTGCCAGCAGCTTACACACGGTCACTGAAGCTTTCTTT.

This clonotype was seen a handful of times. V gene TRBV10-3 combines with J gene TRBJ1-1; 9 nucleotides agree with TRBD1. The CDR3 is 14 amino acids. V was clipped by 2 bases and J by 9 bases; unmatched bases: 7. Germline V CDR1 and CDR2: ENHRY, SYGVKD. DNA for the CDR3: TGTGCCATCAGTGAGCCCACAGGGGGCGGGAAAGCTTTCTTT. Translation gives CAISEPTGGGKAFF.

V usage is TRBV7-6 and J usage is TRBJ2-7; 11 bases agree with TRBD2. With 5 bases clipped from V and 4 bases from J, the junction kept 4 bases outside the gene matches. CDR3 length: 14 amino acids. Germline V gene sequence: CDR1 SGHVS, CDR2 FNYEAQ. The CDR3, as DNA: TGTGCCAGCAGCCCTAGACTAGCGGGATACGAGCAGTACTTC. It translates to CASSPRLAGYEQYF.

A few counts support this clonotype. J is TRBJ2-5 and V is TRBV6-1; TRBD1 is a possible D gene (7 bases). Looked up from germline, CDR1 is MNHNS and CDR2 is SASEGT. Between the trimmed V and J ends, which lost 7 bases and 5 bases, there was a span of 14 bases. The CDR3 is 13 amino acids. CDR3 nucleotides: TGTGCCAGCACACAGGGGAGGAGGGAGACCCAGTACTTC. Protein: CASTQGRRETQYF.

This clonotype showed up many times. The CDR3 is CASSFSRAFGYTF. CDR3 nucleotide sequence: TGCGCCAGCAGCTTTTCCAGGGCTTTTGGCTACACCTTC. The chain links TRBV5-1 to TRBJ1-2; a possible D gene is TRBD1 (5 bases). CDR1 is SGHRS, CDR2 YFSETQ, per germline. This CDR3 comprises 13 residues. Between the trimmed V and J ends, which lost 2 bases and 7 bases, there was a span of 12 bases. Filled out from reference TRBV5-1 and TRBJ1-2, the complete variable domain reads KAGVTQTPRYLIKTRGQQVTLSCSPISGHRSVSWYQQTPGQGLQFLFEYFSETQRNKGNFPGRFSGRQFSNSRSEMNVSTLELGDSALYLCASSFSRAFGYTFGSGTRLTVV.

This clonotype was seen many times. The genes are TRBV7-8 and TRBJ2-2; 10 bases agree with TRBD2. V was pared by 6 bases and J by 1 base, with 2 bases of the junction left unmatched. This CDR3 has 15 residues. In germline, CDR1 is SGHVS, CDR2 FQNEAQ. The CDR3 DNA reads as TGTGCCAGCAGACTAGCGGGAAGGAACACCGGGGAGCTGTTTTTT. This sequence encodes CASRLAGRNTGELFF.

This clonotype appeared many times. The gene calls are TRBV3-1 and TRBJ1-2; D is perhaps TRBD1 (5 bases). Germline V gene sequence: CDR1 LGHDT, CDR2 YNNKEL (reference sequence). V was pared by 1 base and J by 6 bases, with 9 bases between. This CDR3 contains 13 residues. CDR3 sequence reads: CASSQVQAHGYTF. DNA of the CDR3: TGTGCCAGCAGCCAAGTACAGGCTCATGGCTACACCTTC.

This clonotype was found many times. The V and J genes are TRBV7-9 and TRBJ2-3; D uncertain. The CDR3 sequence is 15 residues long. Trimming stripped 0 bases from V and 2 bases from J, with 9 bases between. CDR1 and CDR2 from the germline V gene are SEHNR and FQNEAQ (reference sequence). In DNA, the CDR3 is TGTGCCAGCAGCTTAGCGCTTGCAGACACAGATACGCAGTATTTT. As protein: CASSLALADTDTQYF. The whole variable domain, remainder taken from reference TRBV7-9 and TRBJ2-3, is DTGVSQNPRHKITKRGQNVTFRCDPISEHNRLYWYRQTLGQGPEFLTYFQNEAQLEKSRLLSDRFSAERPKGSFSTLEIQRTEQGDSAMYLCASSLALADTDTQYFGPGTRLTVL.

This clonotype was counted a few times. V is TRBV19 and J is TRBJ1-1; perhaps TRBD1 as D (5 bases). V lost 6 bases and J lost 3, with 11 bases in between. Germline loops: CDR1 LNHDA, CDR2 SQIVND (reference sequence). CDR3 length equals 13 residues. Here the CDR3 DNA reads TGTGCCAGTAGGGAAACAGGATACACTGAAGCTTTCTTT. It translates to CASRETGYTEAFF.

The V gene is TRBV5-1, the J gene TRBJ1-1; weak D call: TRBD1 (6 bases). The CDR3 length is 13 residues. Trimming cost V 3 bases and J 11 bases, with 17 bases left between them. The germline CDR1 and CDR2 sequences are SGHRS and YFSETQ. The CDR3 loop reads CASSSAQGGNAFF. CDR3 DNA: TGCGCCAGCAGCTCGGCACAGGGAGGGAATGCTTTCTTT.